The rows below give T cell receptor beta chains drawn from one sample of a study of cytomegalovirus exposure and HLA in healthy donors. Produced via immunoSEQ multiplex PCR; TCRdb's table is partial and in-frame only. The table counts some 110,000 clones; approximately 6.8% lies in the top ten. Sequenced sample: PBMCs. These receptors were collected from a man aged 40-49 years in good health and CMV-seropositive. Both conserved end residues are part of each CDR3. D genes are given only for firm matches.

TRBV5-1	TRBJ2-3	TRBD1	CASSPDRASTDTQYF	TGCGCCAGCAGCCCTGACAGGGCTAGCACAGATACGCAGTATTTT
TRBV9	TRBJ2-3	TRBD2	CASSVGLAGRGTGTDTQYF	TGTGCCAGCAGCGTAGGGCTAGCGGGACGGGGCACTGGCACAGATACGCAGTATTTT
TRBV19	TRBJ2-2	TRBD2	CASSRLADTGELFF	TGTGCCAGTAGTAGACTAGCGGACACCGGGGAGCTGTTTTTT
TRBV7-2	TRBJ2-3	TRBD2	CASSSPFRLAGTSTDTQYF	TGTGCCAGCAGCTCCCCCTTCAGACTAGCGGGAACTAGCACAGATACGCAGTATTTT
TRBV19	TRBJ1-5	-	CASSIGIVNQPQHF	TGTGCCAGTAGTATCGGGATTGTAAATCAGCCCCAGCATTTT
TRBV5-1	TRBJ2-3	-	CASSLDASTDTQYF	TGCGCCAGCAGCTTGGACGCGAGCACAGATACGCAGTATTTT
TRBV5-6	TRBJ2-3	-	CASSLAGWRTDTQYF	TGTGCCAGCAGCTTGGCGGGGTGGCGCACAGATACGCAGTATTTT
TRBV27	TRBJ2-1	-	CASSDSAPYNEQFF	TGTGCCAGCAGTGACTCGGCGCCCTACAATGAGCAGTTCTTC
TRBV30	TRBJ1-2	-	CAWSGSESDGYTF	TGTGCCTGGAGTGGTTCGGAGAGTGATGGCTACACCTTC
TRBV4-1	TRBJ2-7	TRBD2	CASSQDSRRERYEQYF	TGCGCCAGCAGCCAAGATTCAAGGCGGGAGCGCTACGAGCAGTACTTC
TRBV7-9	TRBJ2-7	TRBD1	CASGDRGNEQYF	TGTGCCAGCGGCGACAGGGGAAACGAGCAGTACTTC
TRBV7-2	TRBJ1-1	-	CASSLGGTYRVGDTEAFF	TGTGCCAGCAGCTTAGGGGGGACATACAGGGTCGGGGACACTGAAGCTTTCTTT
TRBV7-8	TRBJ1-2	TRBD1	CASSFNSGTVYGYTF	TGTGCCAGCAGCTTTAACTCCGGGACAGTGTATGGCTACACCTTC
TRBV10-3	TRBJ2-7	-	CAISESTGQRYF	TGTGCCATCAGTGAGTCGACCGGACAACGTTACTTC
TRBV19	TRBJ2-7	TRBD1	CASSMKQGIYEQYF	TGTGCCAGTAGTATGAAACAGGGGATCTACGAGCAGTACTTC
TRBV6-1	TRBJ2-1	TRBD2	CALAGGDYNEQFF	TGTGCCCTAGCGGGAGGGGATTACAATGAGCAGTTCTTC